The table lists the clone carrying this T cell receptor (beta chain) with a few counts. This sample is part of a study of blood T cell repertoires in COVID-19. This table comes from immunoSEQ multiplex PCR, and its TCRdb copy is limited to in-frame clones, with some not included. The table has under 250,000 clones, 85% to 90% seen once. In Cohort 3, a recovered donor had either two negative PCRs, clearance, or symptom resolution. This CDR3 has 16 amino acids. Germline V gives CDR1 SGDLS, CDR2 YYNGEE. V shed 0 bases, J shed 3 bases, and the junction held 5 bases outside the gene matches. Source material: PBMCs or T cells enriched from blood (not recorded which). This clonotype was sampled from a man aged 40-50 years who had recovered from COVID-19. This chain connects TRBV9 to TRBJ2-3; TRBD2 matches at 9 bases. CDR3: CASSVAAGGPTDTQYF. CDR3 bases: TGTGCCAGCAGCGTAGCCGCGGGGGGGCCAACAGATACGCAGTATTTT. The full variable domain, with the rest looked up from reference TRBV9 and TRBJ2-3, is DSGVTQTPKHLITATGQRVTLRCSPRSGDLSVYWYQQSLDQGLQFLIQYYNGEERAKGNILERFSAQQFPDLHSELNLSSLELGDSALYFCASSVAAGGPTDTQYFGPGTRLTVL.